Listed below are T cell receptor beta chains from one sample, sequenced in a study of blood T cells in healthy people across ages. TCRdb itself ran the 5' RACE reads through MiXCR, one entry per CDR3 protein. The sample yields roughly 570,000 distinct CDR3 sequences, roughly a quarter seen once. The sequencing input was blood. The receptors were sampled from a woman aged 70-85 years in good health. Each CDR3 is given with its conserved first and last residue. Fields, in order: CDR3 length, D gene, V gene, J gene, clone size, CDR3 protein, CDR3 DNA. The D gene is left open where the match is weak. Some rows mark clone size as missing; the rest say once, few, many or name a class of expanded clone.

>16|TRBD1|TRBV20-1|TRBJ2-3|NA
CSARDLDRGNTDTQYF
TGCAGTGCTAGAGATCTGGACAGGGGAAACACAGATACGCAGTATTTT
>13|NA|TRBV12-3/TRBV12-4|TRBJ1-2|few
CASRPPGQGGYTF
TGTGCCAGCAGGCCCCCGGGGCAGGGTGGCTACACCTTC
>14|NA|TRBV12-3/TRBV12-4|TRBJ2-7|NA
CASSFPGHVYEQYF
TGTGCCAGCAGTTTCCCGGGACACGTCTACGAGCAGTACTTC
>14|NA|TRBV7-9|TRBJ2-7|NA
CASTFPEQSYEQYF
TGTGCCAGCACCTTCCCGGAACAGTCCTACGAGCAGTACTTC
>13|NA|TRBV24-1|TRBJ2-1|NA
CATSDLRAVEQFF
TGTGCCACCAGTGATTTGCGGGCGGTGGAGCAGTTCTTC
>15|NA|TRBV11-2|TRBJ2-7|once
CASRVGDSASYEQYF
TGTGCCAGCAGGGTGGGAGACAGTGCCTCCTACGAGCAGTACTTC
>14|NA|TRBV9|TRBJ2-3|few
CASSVGVFTDTQYF
TGTGCCAGCAGCGTGGGGGTTTTCACAGATACGCAGTATTTT
>12|NA|TRBV12-3/TRBV12-4|TRBJ1-2|many
CASSRQLYGYTF
TGTGCCAGCAGTCGACAGCTCTATGGCTACACCTTC
>13|NA|TRBV7-6|TRBJ2-2|few
CASSRWNTGELFF
TGTGCCAGCAGCCGATGGAACACCGGGGAGCTGTTTTTT
>15|TRBD1|TRBV9|TRBJ2-7|few
CASSVGTGSSYEQYF
TGTGCCAGCAGCGTGGGGACAGGAAGCTCCTACGAGCAGTACTTC
>18|NA|TRBV14|TRBJ2-5|NA
CASSQGFQSHGYQETQYF
TGTGCCAGCAGCCAAGGTTTCCAATCCCACGGGTACCAAGAGACCCAGTACTTC
>15|TRBD1|TRBV7-9|TRBJ1-3|NA
CASSPDRAAGNTIYF
TGTGCCAGCAGCCCGGACAGGGCCGCTGGAAACACCATATATTTT
>13|NA|TRBV20-1|TRBJ1-1|few
CSARFQGGTEAFF
TGCAGTGCTAGATTTCAGGGAGGAACTGAAGCTTTCTTT
>13|NA|TRBV7-2|TRBJ1-1|NA
CASSLIPSTEAFF
TGTGCCAGCAGCTTAATCCCCAGCACTGAAGCTTTCTTT
>12|NA|TRBV6-6|TRBJ1-2|once
CASTPRGYGYTF
TGTGCCAGCACTCCCCGGGGCTATGGCTACACCTTC
>16|TRBD1|TRBV2|TRBJ1-3|few
CASSRTGGGGGNTIYF
TGTGCCAGCAGTCGGACAGGGGGCGGTGGTGGAAACACCATATATTTT
>15|TRBD1|TRBV9|TRBJ1-2|few
CASSVGTGRNYGYTF
TGTGCCAGCAGCGTGGGGACAGGGCGGAACTATGGCTACACCTTC
>17|TRBD2|TRBV6-2/TRBV6-3|TRBJ2-1|few
CASSRLFLAGGPEEQFF
TGTGCCAGCAGTCGCCTATTTCTAGCGGGGGGGCCCGAAGAGCAGTTCTTC
>15|TRBD2|TRBV7-2|TRBJ2-7|NA
CASSLDSSGGAEQYF
TGTGCCAGCAGCTTAGATTCTAGCGGGGGGGCAGAGCAGTACTTC
>15|NA|TRBV6-2/TRBV6-3|TRBJ1-1|NA
CASGYSKSSLPEAFF
TGTGCCAGCGGTTACTCGAAATCGTCCCTTCCTGAAGCTTTCTTT
>13|TRBD1|TRBV29-1|TRBJ1-5|NA
CSVEAGGDQPQHF
TGCAGCGTTGAGGCAGGGGGCGATCAGCCCCAGCATTTT
>12|TRBD2|TRBV29-1|TRBJ2-5|many
CSVVGGEETQYF
TGCAGCGTTGTCGGGGGGGAAGAGACCCAGTACTTC
>15|NA|TRBV10-3|TRBJ2-5|NA
CAISEMASTQETQYF
TGTGCCATCAGTGAAATGGCTAGCACCCAAGAGACCCAGTACTTC
>14|NA|TRBV9|TRBJ1-4|few
CASSGLAGSEKLFF
TGTGCCAGCAGCGGCTTGGCGGGAAGTGAAAAACTGTTTTTT
>14|TRBD1|TRBV20-1|TRBJ1-2|NA
CSARGQVEGYGYTF
TGCAGTGCTAGGGGACAGGTGGAGGGCTATGGCTACACCTTC
>14|NA|TRBV19|TRBJ1-5|NA
CATQRLGGNRPQHF
TGTGCCACCCAGAGGCTAGGGGGGAATCGGCCCCAGCATTTT
>15|NA|TRBV6-5|TRBJ2-2|few
CASSSRGSNTGELFF
TGTGCCAGCAGTTCTCGGGGTTCGAACACCGGGGAGCTGTTTTTT
>17|TRBD1|TRBV14|TRBJ2-2|NA
CASSQVRAGGYTGELFF
TGTGCCAGCAGCCAGGTTCGGGCAGGGGGTTATACCGGGGAGCTGTTTTTT
>15|TRBD2|TRBV5-6|TRBJ2-1|few
CASSEVAGGLNEQFF
TGTGCCAGCAGCGAGGTAGCGGGGGGGCTTAATGAGCAGTTCTTC
>13|NA|TRBV6-2/TRBV6-3|TRBJ2-1|few
CASRGVVSNEQFF
TGTGCCAGCAGAGGCGTAGTCAGCAATGAGCAGTTCTTC
>12|TRBD2|TRBV20-1|TRBJ2-7|few
CSAVPGTTEQYF
TGCAGTGCTGTTCCCGGGACTACCGAGCAGTACTTC
>15|NA|TRBV24-1|TRBJ2-3|NA
CAIVAGTSSTDTQYF
TGTGCCATTGTCGCCGGGACTTCTAGCACAGATACGCAGTATTTT
>14|NA|TRBV6-5|TRBJ1-5|few
CASSYISPNQPQHF
TGTGCCAGCAGTTACATCAGCCCTAATCAGCCCCAGCATTTT
>12|NA|TRBV29-1|TRBJ2-3|NA
CSVEGSTDTQYF
TGCAGCGTTGAGGGTAGCACAGATACGCAGTATTTT
>12|NA|TRBV12-3/TRBV12-4|TRBJ2-1|NA
CASSFNPGDKFF
TGTGCCAGCAGTTTCAACCCAGGGGACAAGTTCTTC
>15|TRBD1|TRBV29-1|TRBJ2-1|NA
CSFKGGQGSFDEQFF
TGCAGCTTCAAAGGGGGACAGGGATCGTTCGATGAGCAGTTCTTC
>12|NA|TRBV12-3/TRBV12-4|TRBJ1-1|many
CASRPQGSEAFF
TGTGCCAGCAGACCACAGGGTTCTGAAGCTTTCTTT
>14|NA|TRBV9|TRBJ2-7|few
CACSVGLPPYEQYF
TGTGCCTGCAGCGTAGGCCTTCCTCCCTACGAGCAGTACTTC
>14|NA|TRBV5-1|TRBJ2-1|few
CASSPLPGKNEQFF
TGCGCCAGCAGCCCCTTGCCAGGGAAAAATGAGCAGTTCTTC
>15|TRBD1|TRBV7-2|TRBJ1-5|NA
CASSPAPGGYQPQHF
TGTGCCAGCAGCCCCGCCCCAGGGGGATATCAGCCCCAGCATTTT
>19|NA|TRBV11-2|TRBJ1-4|NA
CASSLPPRQSSITNEKLFF
TGTGCCAGCAGCTTGCCTCCCCGACAGAGCAGTATAACTAATGAAAAACTGTTTTTT
>14|TRBD2|TRBV6-4|TRBJ2-3|many
CASSDSGTSGGQYF
TGTGCCAGCAGTGACTCGGGTACTAGCGGGGGGCAGTATTTT
>15|TRBD2|TRBV20-1|TRBJ2-5|NA
CSARKPSGGSETQYF
TGCAGTGCTAGAAAACCTAGCGGGGGTTCTGAGACCCAGTACTTC
>17|TRBD1|TRBV7-9|TRBJ1-3|NA
CASSLGTGGRSGNTIYF
TGTGCCAGCAGTCTTGGAACAGGGGGCCGCTCTGGAAACACCATATATTTT
>15|NA|TRBV12-3/TRBV12-4|TRBJ1-2|NA
CASNFLGTGFEGYTF
TGTGCCAGCAACTTCCTAGGGACGGGGTTCGAAGGCTACACCTTC